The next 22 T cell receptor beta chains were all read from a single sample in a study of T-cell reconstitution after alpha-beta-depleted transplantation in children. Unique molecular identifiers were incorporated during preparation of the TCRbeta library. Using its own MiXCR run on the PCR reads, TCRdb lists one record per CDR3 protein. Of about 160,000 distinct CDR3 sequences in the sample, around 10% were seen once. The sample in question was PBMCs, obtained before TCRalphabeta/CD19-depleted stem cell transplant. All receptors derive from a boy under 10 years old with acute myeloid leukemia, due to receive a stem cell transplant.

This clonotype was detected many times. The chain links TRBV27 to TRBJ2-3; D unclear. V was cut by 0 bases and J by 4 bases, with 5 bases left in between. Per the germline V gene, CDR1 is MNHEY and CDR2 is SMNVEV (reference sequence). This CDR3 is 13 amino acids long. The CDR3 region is CASSLSGSDTQYF. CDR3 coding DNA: TGTGCCAGCAGTTTATCTGGGTCAGATACGCAGTATTTT.

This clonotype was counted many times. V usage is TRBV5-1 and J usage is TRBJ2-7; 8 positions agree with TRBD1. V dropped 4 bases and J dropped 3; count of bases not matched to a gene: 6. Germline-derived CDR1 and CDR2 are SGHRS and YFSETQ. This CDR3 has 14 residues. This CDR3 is CASSQGTGNYEQYV. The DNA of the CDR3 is TGCGCCAGCAGCCAAGGGACAGGCAACTACGAGCAGTACGTC.

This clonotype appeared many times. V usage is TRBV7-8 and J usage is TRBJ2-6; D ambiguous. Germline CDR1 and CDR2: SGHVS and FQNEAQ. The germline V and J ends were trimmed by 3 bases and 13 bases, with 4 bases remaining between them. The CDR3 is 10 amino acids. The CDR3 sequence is CASSFRVLTF. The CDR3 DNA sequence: TGTGCCAGCAGCTTCAGGGTCCTGACTTTC.

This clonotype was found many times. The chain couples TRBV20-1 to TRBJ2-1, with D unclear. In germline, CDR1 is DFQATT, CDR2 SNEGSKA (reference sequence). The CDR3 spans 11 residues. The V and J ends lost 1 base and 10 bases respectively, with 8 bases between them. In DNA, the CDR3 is TGCAGTGCTAGAGGGTGGGGAGAGCAGTTCTTC. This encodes CSARGWGEQFF.

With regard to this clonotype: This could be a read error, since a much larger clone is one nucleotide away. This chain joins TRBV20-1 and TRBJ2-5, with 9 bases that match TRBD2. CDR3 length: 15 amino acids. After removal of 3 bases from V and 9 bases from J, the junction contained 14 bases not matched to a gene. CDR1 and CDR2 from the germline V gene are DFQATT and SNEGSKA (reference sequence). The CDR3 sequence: CSASVSLAGSKAQYF. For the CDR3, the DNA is TGCAGTGCTAGTGTGTCTCTAGCGGGAAGTAAGGCCCAGTACTTC.

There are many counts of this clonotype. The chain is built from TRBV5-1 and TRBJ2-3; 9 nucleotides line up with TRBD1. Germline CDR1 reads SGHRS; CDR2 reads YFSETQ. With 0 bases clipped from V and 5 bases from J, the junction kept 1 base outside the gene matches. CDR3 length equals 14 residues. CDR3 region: CASSLGQGEDTQYF. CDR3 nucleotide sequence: TGCGCCAGCAGCTTGGGACAGGGGGAAGATACGCAGTATTTT.

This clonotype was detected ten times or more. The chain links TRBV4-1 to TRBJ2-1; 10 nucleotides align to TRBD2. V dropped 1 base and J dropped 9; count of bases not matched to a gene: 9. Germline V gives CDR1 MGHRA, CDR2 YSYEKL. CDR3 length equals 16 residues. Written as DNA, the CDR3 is TGCGCCAGCAGCCAAGTTTCGCTAGCGGGAGAAAGTGAGCAGTTCTTC. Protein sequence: CASSQVSLAGESEQFF.

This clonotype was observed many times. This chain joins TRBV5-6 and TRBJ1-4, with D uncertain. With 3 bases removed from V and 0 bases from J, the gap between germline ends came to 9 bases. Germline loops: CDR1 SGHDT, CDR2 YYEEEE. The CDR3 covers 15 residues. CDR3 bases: TGTGCCAGCAGCTCCTTTCTTGCAACTAATGAAAAACTGTTTTTT. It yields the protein CASSSFLATNEKLFF.

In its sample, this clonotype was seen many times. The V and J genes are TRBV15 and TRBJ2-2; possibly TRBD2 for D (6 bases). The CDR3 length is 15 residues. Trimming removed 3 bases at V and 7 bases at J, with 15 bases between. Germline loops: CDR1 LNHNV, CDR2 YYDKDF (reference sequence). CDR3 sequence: CATSRAGPGGGELFF. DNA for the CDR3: TGTGCCACCAGCAGGGCGGGGCCCGGAGGCGGGGAGCTGTTTTTT.

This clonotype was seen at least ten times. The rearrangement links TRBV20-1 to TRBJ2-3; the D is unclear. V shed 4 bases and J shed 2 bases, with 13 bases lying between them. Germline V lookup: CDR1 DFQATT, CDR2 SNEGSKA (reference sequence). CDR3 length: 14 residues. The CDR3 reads CSATIEALTDTQYF. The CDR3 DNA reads TGCAGTGCTACTATCGAAGCCCTCACAGATACGCAGTATTTT.

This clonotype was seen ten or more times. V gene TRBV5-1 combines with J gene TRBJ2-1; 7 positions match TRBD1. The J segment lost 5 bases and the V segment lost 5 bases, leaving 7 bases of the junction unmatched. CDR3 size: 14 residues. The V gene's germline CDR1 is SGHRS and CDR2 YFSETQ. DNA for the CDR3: TGCGCCAGCAGGAGGCAGGGGGTAGACAATGAGCAGTTCTTC. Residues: CASRRQGVDNEQFF.

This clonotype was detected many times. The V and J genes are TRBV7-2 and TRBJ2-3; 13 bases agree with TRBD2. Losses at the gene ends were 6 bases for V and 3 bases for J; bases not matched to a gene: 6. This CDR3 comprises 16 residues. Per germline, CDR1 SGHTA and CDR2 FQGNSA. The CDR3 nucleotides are TGTGCCAGCAGTACGGGACTAGCGGGGACGACAGATACGCAGTATTTT. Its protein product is CASSTGLAGTTDTQYF.

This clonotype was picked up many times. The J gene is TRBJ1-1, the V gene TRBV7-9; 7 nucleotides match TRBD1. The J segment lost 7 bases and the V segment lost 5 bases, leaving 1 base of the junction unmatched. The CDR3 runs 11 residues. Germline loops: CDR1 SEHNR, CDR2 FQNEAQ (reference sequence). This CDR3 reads CASSTGVEAFF. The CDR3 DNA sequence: TGTGCCAGCAGCACAGGGGTTGAAGCTTTCTTT.

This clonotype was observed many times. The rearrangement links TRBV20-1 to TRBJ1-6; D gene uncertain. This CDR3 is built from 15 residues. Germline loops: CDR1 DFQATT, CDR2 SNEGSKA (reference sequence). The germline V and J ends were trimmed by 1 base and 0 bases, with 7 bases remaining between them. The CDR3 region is CSARVQSSYNSPLHF. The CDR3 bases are TGCAGTGCTAGAGTTCAGAGCTCCTATAATTCACCCCTCCACTTT.

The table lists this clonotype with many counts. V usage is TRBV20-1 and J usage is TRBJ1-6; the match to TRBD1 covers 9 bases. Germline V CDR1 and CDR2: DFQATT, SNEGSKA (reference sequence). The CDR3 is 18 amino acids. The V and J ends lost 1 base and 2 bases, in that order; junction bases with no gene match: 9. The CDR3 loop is CSARGTGDREPYNSPLHF. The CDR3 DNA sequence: TGCAGTGCTAGAGGAACGGGGGACAGGGAACCCTATAATTCACCCCTCCACTTT.

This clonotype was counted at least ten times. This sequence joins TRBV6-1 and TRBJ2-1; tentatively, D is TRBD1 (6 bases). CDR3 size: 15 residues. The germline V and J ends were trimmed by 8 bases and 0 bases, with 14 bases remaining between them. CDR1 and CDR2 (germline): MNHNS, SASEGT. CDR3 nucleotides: TGTGCCAGCGGGGAGAGAGGGGGCTCCTACAATGAGCAGTTCTTC. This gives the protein CASGERGGSYNEQFF.

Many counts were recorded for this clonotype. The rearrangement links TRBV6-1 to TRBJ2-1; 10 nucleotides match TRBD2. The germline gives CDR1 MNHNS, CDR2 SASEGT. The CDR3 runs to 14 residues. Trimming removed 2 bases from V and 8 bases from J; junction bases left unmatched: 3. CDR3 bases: TGTGCCAGCAGTGAATTAGCGGGGGGAGATGAGCAGTTCTTC. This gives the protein CASSELAGGDEQFF.

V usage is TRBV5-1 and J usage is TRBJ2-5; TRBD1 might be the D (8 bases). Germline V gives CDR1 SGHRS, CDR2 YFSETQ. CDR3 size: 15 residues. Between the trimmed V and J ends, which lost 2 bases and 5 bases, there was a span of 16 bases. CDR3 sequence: CASSLVSQGGETQYF. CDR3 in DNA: TGCGCCAGCAGCTTAGTGTCACAGGGGGGGGAGACCCAGTACTTC.

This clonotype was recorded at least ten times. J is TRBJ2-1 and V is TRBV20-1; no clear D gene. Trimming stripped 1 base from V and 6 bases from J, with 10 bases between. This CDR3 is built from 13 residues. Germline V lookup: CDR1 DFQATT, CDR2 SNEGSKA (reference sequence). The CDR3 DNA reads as TGCAGTGCTAGAGCTGGGCAGCTCAATGAGCAGTTCTTC. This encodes CSARAGQLNEQFF.

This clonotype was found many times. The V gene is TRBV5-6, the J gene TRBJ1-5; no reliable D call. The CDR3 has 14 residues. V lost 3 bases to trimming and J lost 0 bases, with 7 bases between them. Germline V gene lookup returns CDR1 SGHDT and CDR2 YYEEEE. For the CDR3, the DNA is TGTGCCAGCAGCTCTCGGCATAGCAATCAGCCCCAGCATTTT. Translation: CASSSRHSNQPQHF.

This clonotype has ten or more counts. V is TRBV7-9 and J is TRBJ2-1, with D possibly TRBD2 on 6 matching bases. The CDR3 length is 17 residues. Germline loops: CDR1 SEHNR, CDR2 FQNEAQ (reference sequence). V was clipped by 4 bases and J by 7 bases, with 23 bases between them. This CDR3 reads CASSSERTTSLVNEQFF. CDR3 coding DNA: TGTGCCAGCAGCTCCGAGCGGACTACCTCCCTCGTAAATGAGCAGTTCTTC.

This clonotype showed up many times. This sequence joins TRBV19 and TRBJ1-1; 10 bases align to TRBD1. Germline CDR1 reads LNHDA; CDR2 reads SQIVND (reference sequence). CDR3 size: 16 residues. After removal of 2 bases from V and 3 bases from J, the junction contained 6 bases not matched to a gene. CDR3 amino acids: CASSIRDRGHDTEAFF. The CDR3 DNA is TGTGCCAGTAGTATACGGGACAGGGGACATGACACTGAAGCTTTCTTT.